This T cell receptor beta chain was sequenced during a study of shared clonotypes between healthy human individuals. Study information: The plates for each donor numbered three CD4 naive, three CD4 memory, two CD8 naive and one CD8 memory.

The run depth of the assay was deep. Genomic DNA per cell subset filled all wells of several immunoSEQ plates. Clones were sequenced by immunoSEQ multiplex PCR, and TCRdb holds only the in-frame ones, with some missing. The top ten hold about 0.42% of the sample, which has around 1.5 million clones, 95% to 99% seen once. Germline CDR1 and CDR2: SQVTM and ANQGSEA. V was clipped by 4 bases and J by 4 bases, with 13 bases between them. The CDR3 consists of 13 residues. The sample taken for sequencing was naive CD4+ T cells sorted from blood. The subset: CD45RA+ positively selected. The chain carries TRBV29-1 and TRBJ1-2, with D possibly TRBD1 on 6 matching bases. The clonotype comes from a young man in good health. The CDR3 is CSVGGQRLYGYTF. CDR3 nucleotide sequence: TGCAGCGTTGGCGGACAGCGGCTCTATGGCTACACCTTC.